This TCR beta chain was found in a study of blood T cell repertoires in COVID-19. Study processing details: From reference gene primer amplification, estimates of nucleated cell counts were derived. Some clones are missing from TCRdb's copy, which holds only in-frame ones; the method was immunoSEQ multiplex PCR. The V and J calls and clone size come from that table; D and trimming were worked out from the DNA. The sample holds about 330,000 clones; around 89% are singletons and the top ten take 3.5% to 4%. The CDR3 is 16 residues long. The germline V gene encodes CDR1 SGHAT and CDR2 FQNNGV. The germline V and J ends were trimmed by 6 bases and 0 bases, with 15 bases remaining between them.

The sequencing input was peripheral blood. This sequence joins TRBV11-2 and TRBJ2-1; D might be TRBD2 (5 bases). This sequence was found in a woman aged 45-59 years with active or convalescent COVID-19. Here the CDR3 reads CASSPMTGSSYNEQFF. Written as DNA, the CDR3 is TGTGCCAGCAGTCCTATGACGGGGAGCTCCTACAATGAGCAGTTCTTC.